What follows are 19 T cell receptor beta chains derived from one specimen sequenced in a study of OX40 agonist ivuxolimab in advanced cancers. Profiled with immunoSEQ multiplex PCR; TCRdb holds only in-frame clones, not every one. The sample lists 72,000 or so clones; around 90% were seen once. Sequenced material: CD4+ or CD8+ T cells sorted from blood, taken in a trial of the OX40 agonist ivuxolimab. The receptors stem from an adult with an advanced solid tumor such as melanoma, head and neck, liver or kidney cancer.

The chain has TRBV5-4 and TRBJ2-1, with 7 bases that match TRBD1. V was clipped by 0 bases and J by 2 bases; unmatched bases: 5. This CDR3 is built from 16 residues. Germline V gene data show CDR1 as SGHNT and CDR2 as YYREEE (reference sequence). The DNA of the CDR3 is TGTGCCAGCAGCTTGGCCGGGACAGCCCCCTACAATGAGCAGTTCTTC. This translates into CASSLAGTAPYNEQFF.

V gene TRBV9 combines with J gene TRBJ2-2; D could derive from TRBD1 or TRBD2 (6 bases each). The CDR3 loop spans 19 amino acids. The ends were cut back, 3 bases at V and 7 bases at J, with 28 bases in the middle. The germline V gene has CDR1 SGDLS and CDR2 YYNGEE. The CDR3 DNA reads TGTGCCAGCAGCGCTGAAGGGATGCGCGGGGCAGGGGCGGACGGGGAGCTGTTTTTT. Amino acid sequence: CASSAEGMRGAGADGELFF.

V gene TRBV4-1 combines with J gene TRBJ1-2; D is ambiguous. The CDR3 has 16 amino acids. The germline V and J ends were trimmed by 1 base and 4 bases, with 16 bases remaining between them. CDR1 and CDR2 from the germline V gene are MGHRA and YSYEKL. The CDR3 spells CASSQAFLSSVYGYTF. CDR3 coding DNA: TGCGCCAGCAGCCAAGCCTTTTTATCGTCAGTCTATGGCTACACCTTC.

The chain employs TRBV28 and TRBJ2-7, with TRBD1 matching over 9 bases. This CDR3 contains 15 residues. J was trimmed by 2 bases and V by 5 bases; bases with no gene match: 7. Germline lookup yields CDR1 MDHEN and CDR2 SYDVKM. Here the CDR3 reads CASSPGQGPTYEQYF. The DNA of the CDR3 is TGTGCCAGCAGTCCGGGACAGGGACCCACCTACGAGCAGTACTTC. The full variable domain, with the rest looked up from reference TRBV28 and TRBJ2-7, is DVKVTQSSRYLVKRTGEKVFLECVQDMDHENMFWYRQDPGLGLRLIYFSYDVKMKEKGDIPEGYSVSREKKERFSLILESASTNQTSMYLCASSPGQGPTYEQYFGPGTRLTVT.

The genes are TRBV29-1 and TRBJ2-1, with 11 bases aligning to TRBD2. Germline V CDR1 and CDR2: SQVTM, ANQGSEA. With 7 bases clipped from V and 4 bases from J, the junction kept 6 bases outside the gene matches. The CDR3 spans 14 residues. The CDR3 bases are TGCAGCGCCGTTAGCGGGGGGGCTTACAATGAGCAGTTCTTC. This gives the protein CSAVSGGAYNEQFF.

This chain joins TRBV5-1 and TRBJ2-5; D possibly corresponds to TRBD2 (5 bases). The V and J ends lost 0 bases and 7 bases respectively, with 16 bases between them. The CDR3 is 15 residues long. Germline values: CDR1 SGHRS, CDR2 YFSETQ. The CDR3: CASSLGVYPGVTQYF. The CDR3 nucleotides read TGCGCCAGCAGCTTGGGGGTATACCCCGGGGTGACCCAGTACTTC. Complete variable domain (other parts from reference TRBV5-1 and TRBJ2-5): KAGVTQTPRYLIKTRGQQVTLSCSPISGHRSVSWYQQTPGQGLQFLFEYFSETQRNKGNFPGRFSGRQFSNSRSEMNVSTLELGDSALYLCASSLGVYPGVTQYFGPGTRLLVL.

V usage is TRBV19 and J usage is TRBJ2-3; 10 bases fit TRBD2. Germline lookup yields CDR1 LNHDA and CDR2 SQIVND (reference sequence). V trimming: 1 base; J trimming: 5 bases; junction bases outside the gene matches: 9. CDR3 length: 17 amino acids. The CDR3, as DNA: TGTGCCAGTAGTATAGGCCCAGCGGGGGGGCGGGAAGATACGCAGTATTTT. This codes for CASSIGPAGGREDTQYF. Full variable domain (missing parts from reference TRBV19 and TRBJ2-3): DGGITQSPKYLFRKEGQNVTLSCEQNLNHDAMYWYRQDPGQGLRLIYYSQIVNDFQKGDIAEGYSVSREKKESFPLTVTSAQKNPTAFYLCASSIGPAGGREDTQYFGPGTRLTVL.

This clone was seen a few times. The rearrangement uses TRBV5-1 and TRBJ1-6; D gene unclear. CDR3 length: 15 amino acids. Trimming took off 4 bases at V and 5 bases at J, with 13 bases between the two ends. Germline V gene data show CDR1 as SGHRS and CDR2 as YFSETQ. CDR3 coding DNA: TGCGCCAGCAGCCGATCAGGCGGAGATAATTCACCCCTCCACTTT. It translates to CASSRSGGDNSPLHF.

The chain joins TRBV4-1 to TRBJ2-5; D is unresolved. The germline gives CDR1 MGHRA, CDR2 YSYEKL. This CDR3 is built from 14 residues. The ends were cut back, 0 bases at V and 1 base at J, with 6 bases in the middle. The CDR3 reads CASSQDRPQETQYF. The DNA for the CDR3 is TGCGCCAGCAGCCAAGATAGGCCCCAAGAGACCCAGTACTTC.

The gene calls are TRBV2 and TRBJ2-3; possible D gene TRBD2, 5 bases. Trimming pared 0 bases from V and 6 bases from J, leaving 13 bases between. The germline V gene has CDR1 SNHLY and CDR2 FYNNEI. CDR3 length: 15 amino acids. Written as DNA, the CDR3 is TGTGCCAGCAGTGAAGCTTTGAGGGTGGGCGATACGCAGTATTTT. Protein: CASSEALRVGDTQYF.

The chain has TRBV28 and TRBJ1-4; 7 nucleotides line up with TRBD1. V trimming: 7 bases; J trimming: 6 bases; junction bases outside the gene matches: 14. The length of the CDR3 is 16 residues. CDR1 MDHEN and CDR2 SYDVKM come from the germline V gene. The CDR3 protein is CASTETGFGSYEKLFF. The CDR3 coding sequence is TGTGCCAGCACCGAGACAGGGTTTGGTTCTTATGAAAAACTGTTTTTT.

This chain uses TRBV2 with TRBJ2-3, with 11 bases identical to TRBD2. Germline V gene data show CDR1 as SNHLY and CDR2 as FYNNEI. The CDR3 has 15 amino acids. V lost 7 bases and J lost 6; bases outside the gene matches: 9. Here the CDR3 reads CASTQLAGVRDTQYF. In DNA, the CDR3 is TGTGCCAGCACCCAACTAGCGGGGGTCAGGGATACGCAGTATTTT.

The chain carries TRBV6-6 and TRBJ2-7; D remains ambiguous. The CDR3 runs 12 residues. The V gene lost 4 bases and the J gene lost 6 bases, with 10 bases spanning the gap. Germline assignment: CDR1 MNHNY and CDR2 SVGAGI (reference sequence). The CDR3 spells CASSFTRREQYF. For the CDR3, the DNA is TGTGCCAGCAGTTTCACTCGGCGCGAGCAGTACTTC.

This clone was seen once. The chain joins TRBV18 to TRBJ2-1; the match to TRBD2 covers 9 bases. CDR1 is KGHSH and CDR2 is LQKENI in the germline V gene. The CDR3 is 16 amino acids. With 6 bases clipped from V and 5 bases from J, the junction kept 11 bases outside the gene matches. CDR3 in DNA: TGTGCCAGCTCCCCGTCTTGGCGGGAGGGGGACAATGAGCAGTTCTTC. This gives the protein CASSPSWREGDNEQFF.

The gene calls are TRBV9 and TRBJ2-5; 14 bases are shared with TRBD2. This CDR3 spans 16 amino acids. Germline V gives CDR1 SGDLS, CDR2 YYNGEE. V was clipped by 2 bases and J by 5 bases; unmatched bases: 5. The CDR3 here is CASSVGTSGGGETQYF. In DNA form, the CDR3 reads TGTGCCAGCAGCGTGGGGACTAGCGGGGGTGGGGAGACCCAGTACTTC.

A remark on this clone: One end of the junction fails to match germline, which may point to a read error. This rearrangement joins TRBV6-1 to TRBJ1-4; D remains ambiguous. Germline-derived CDR1 and CDR2 are MNHNS and SASEGT. The CDR3 runs to 16 residues. CDR3 region: CAISESTGGFGEKLFF. CDR3 nucleotide sequence: TGTGCCATCAGTGAGTCGACGGGTGGATTTGGGGAAAAACTGTTTTTT.

The chain links TRBV6-5 to TRBJ1-6; D uncertain. Germline V gene data show CDR1 as MNHEY and CDR2 as SVGAGI. V was clipped by 6 bases and J by 8 bases, with 11 bases between them. The CDR3 contains 13 residues. The CDR3: CASSFGYDSPLHF. CDR3 nucleotide sequence: TGTGCCAGCAGCTTTGGTTATGATTCACCCCTCCACTTT.

V gene TRBV10-3 combines with J gene TRBJ2-3; tentatively, D is TRBD1 (6 bases). V lost 5 bases to trimming and J lost 4 bases, with 10 bases between them. Germline values: CDR1 ENHRY, CDR2 SYGVKD. CDR3 length: 13 residues. The CDR3 bases are TGTGCCATCAGTACACAGGGCCCAGATACGCAGTATTTT. Encoded protein: CAISTQGPDTQYF.

In its sample, this clone was seen once. The V gene is TRBV6-5, the J gene TRBJ2-3; tentatively, D is TRBD2 (6 bases). Germline V gene data show CDR1 as MNHEY and CDR2 as SVGAGI. This CDR3 contains 15 residues. Trimming stripped 2 bases from V and 5 bases from J, with 14 bases between. The CDR3 region is CASSYQAGQGDTQYF. CDR3 bases: TGTGCCAGCAGTTACCAGGCGGGGCAAGGAGATACGCAGTATTTT.